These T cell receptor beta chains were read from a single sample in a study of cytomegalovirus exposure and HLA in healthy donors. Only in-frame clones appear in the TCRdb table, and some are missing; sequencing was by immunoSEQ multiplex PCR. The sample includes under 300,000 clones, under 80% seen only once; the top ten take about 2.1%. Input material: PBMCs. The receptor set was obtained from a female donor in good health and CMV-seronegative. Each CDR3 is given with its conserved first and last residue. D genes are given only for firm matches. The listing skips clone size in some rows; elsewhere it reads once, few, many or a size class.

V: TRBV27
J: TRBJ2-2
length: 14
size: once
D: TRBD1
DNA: TGTGCCAGCGGCAGGACAGGGGGCACCGGGGAGCTGTTTTTT
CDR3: CASGRTGGTGELFF

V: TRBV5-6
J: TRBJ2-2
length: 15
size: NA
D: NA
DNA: TGTGCCAGCAGCGAACAGGGTAGATACCCCGGGGAGCTGTTTTTT
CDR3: CASSEQGRYPGELFF

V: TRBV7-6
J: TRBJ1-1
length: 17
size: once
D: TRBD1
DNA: TGTGCCAGCAGCTGGGAGTCTGGGACAGGGGTGGACACTGAAGCTTTCTTT
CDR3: CASSWESGTGVDTEAFF

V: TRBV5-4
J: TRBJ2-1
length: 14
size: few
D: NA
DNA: TGTGCCAGCAGCCAAAGGAGGGCCTACAATGAGCAGTTCTTC
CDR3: CASSQRRAYNEQFF

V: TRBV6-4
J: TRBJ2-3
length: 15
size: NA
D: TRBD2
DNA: TGTGCCAGCAGTACAGCGGGAGTTGGGGGAGATACGCAGTATTTT
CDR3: CASSTAGVGGDTQYF

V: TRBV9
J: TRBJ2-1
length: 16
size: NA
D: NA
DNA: TGTGCCAGCAGCGTAGAGGGTGGGAGTCGCAGCTATGAGCAGTTCTTC
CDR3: CASSVEGGSRSYEQFF

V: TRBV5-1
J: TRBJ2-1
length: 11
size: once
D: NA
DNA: TGCGCCAGCAGCTTGGAGCGTGAGCAGTTCTTC
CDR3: CASSLEREQFF

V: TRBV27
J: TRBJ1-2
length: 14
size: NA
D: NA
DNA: TGTGCCAGCAGTTCCGGCGGCGGAATCTATGGCTACACCTTC
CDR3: CASSSGGGIYGYTF

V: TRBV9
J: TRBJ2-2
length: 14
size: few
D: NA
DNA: TGTGCCAGCAGCGTAGATCCGGGGACCGGGGAGCTGTTTTTT
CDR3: CASSVDPGTGELFF

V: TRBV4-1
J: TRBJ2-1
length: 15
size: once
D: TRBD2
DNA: TGCGCCAGCAGCCTCGGGACTGGGGGGGTCGATGAGCAGTTCTTC
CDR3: CASSLGTGGVDEQFF

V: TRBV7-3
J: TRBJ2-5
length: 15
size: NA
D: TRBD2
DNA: TGTGCCAGCAGTTATAGCGGGAGTGAGGGAGAGACCCAGTACTTC
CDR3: CASSYSGSEGETQYF

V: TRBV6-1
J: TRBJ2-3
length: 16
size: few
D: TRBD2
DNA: TGTGCCAGCAGTGATTCACTAGCGGGAGAGGTAGATACGCAGTATTTT
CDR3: CASSDSLAGEVDTQYF

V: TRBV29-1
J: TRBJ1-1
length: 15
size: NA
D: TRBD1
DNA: TGCAGCGGGGCGACAGGGGCGCATATAGGCACTGAAGCTTTCTTT
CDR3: CSGATGAHIGTEAFF

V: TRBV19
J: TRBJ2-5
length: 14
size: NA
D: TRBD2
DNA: TGTGCCAGTACAGTAGCGGGACTACCCGAGACCCAGTACTTC
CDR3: CASTVAGLPETQYF

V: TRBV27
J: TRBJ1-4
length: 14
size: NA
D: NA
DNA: TGTGCCAGCAGTTACCGGGGAATGAATGAAAAACTGTTTTTT
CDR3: CASSYRGMNEKLFF

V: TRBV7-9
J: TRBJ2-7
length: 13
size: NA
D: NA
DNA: TGTGCCAGCAGCTGGACACCTTACTACGAGCAGTACTTC
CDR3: CASSWTPYYEQYF

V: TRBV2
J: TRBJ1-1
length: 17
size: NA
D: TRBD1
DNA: TGTGCCAGCAGACACCCGGGACAGGGGGCGCTTGGGACTGAAGCTTTCTTT
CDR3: CASRHPGQGALGTEAFF

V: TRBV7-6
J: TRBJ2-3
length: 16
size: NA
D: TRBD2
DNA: TGTGCCAGCAGCCCCGCAACTAGCGGGAGGTTGGATACGCAGTATTTT
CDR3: CASSPATSGRLDTQYF

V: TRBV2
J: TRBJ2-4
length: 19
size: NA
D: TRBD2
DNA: TGTGCCAGCAGTGCAGAACTAGCGGGAGGCCCGCTAGCCAAAAACATTCAGTACTTC
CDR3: CASSAELAGGPLAKNIQYF

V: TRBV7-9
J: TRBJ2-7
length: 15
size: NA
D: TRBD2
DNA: TGTGCCAGCAGCTTACGGGCGGGAGACTCCTACGAGCAGTACTTC
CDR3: CASSLRAGDSYEQYF

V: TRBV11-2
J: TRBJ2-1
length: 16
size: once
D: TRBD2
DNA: TGTGCCAGCAGCGCAGGAACTAGCGGGCGCTACAATGAGCAGTTCTTC
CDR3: CASSAGTSGRYNEQFF

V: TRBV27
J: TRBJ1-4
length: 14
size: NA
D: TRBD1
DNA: TGTGCCAGCAGTTCCGGGACAGGGTCTGAAAAACTGTTTTTT
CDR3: CASSSGTGSEKLFF

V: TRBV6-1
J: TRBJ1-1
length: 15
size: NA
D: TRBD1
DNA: TGTGCCAGCAGTTTTCAACAGGGGATGAACACTGAAGCTTTCTTT
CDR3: CASSFQQGMNTEAFF

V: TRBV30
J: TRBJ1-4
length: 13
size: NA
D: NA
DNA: TGTGCCAGGAAGTGGGGCGCAGGTGAAAAACTGTTTTTT
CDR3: CARKWGAGEKLFF

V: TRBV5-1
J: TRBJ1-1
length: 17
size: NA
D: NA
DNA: TGCGCCAGCAGCTTGGGAGGACAGACCAGTATGAACACTGAAGCTTTCTTT
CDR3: CASSLGGQTSMNTEAFF

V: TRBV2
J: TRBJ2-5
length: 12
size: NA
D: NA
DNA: TGTGCCAGCAGTGAACGCGTGGAGACCCAGTACTTC
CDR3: CASSERVETQYF

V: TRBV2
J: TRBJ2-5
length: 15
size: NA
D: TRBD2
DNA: TGTGCCAGCACACTCGGAGCGGGAGGGCCTGTGACCCAGTACTTC
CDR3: CASTLGAGGPVTQYF

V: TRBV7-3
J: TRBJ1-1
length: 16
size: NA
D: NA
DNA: TGTGCCAGCAGCTTAACGGCTAGAGCGGGGGACACTGAAGCTTTCTTT
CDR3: CASSLTARAGDTEAFF

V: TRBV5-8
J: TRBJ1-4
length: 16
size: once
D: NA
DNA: TGTGCCAGCAGCTTGGGTCGACAGGCCGGACATGAAAAACTGTTTTTT
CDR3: CASSLGRQAGHEKLFF

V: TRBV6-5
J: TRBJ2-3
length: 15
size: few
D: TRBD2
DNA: TGTGCCAGCAGTTACTCTAGCGGGAGCCCAGATACGCAGTATTTT
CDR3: CASSYSSGSPDTQYF

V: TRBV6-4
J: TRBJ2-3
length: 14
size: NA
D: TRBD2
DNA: TGTGCCAGCAGTGCTAGCGGGACAGCAGATACGCAGTATTTT
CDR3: CASSASGTADTQYF

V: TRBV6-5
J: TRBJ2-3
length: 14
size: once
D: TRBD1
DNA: TGTGCCAGCTTCCGGCTTCAGGGGGCTAATACGCAGTATTTT
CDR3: CASFRLQGANTQYF

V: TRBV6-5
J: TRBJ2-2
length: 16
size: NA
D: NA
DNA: TGTGCCAGCAGTTTCCCGCAGGGCTCGAACACCGGGGAGCTGTTTTTT
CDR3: CASSFPQGSNTGELFF

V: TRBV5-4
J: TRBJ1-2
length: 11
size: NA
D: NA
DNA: TGTGCCAGCAGCGTCAGGGAAGCCTACACCTTC
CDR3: CASSVREAYTF

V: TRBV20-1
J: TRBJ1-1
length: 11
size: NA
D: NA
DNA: TGCAGTGCGGAGATGGCAGGGAGGACTTTCTTT
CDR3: CSAEMAGRTFF

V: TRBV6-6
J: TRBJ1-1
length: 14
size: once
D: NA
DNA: TGTGCCAGCAGTTTGCCTAAACCGAACACTGAAGCTTTCTTT
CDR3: CASSLPKPNTEAFF

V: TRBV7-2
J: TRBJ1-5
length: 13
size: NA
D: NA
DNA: TGTGCCAGCAACATGGCCCCCAATCAGCCCCAGCATTTT
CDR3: CASNMAPNQPQHF

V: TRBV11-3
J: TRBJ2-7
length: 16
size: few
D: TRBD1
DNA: TGTGCCAGCAGCGCGCAAGGACAGGGAAGGTCCTACGAGCAGTACTTC
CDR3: CASSAQGQGRSYEQYF

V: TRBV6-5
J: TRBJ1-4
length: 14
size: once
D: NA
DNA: TGTGCCAGCAGGATACAGGGTCCTAATGAAAAACTGTTTTTT
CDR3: CASRIQGPNEKLFF

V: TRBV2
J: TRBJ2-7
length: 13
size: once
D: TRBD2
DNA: TGTGCCAGCAGTGAAAAGGGACTAGCCGAGCAGTACTTC
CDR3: CASSEKGLAEQYF

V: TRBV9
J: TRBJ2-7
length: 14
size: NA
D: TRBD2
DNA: TGTGCCAGCAGCTTTAGCGGGGCGAGCCCCGAGCAGTACTTC
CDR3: CASSFSGASPEQYF

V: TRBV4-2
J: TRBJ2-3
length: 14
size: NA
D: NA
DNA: TGTGCCAGCAGCCCAGGGGTCTTTACAGATACGCAGTATTTT
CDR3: CASSPGVFTDTQYF

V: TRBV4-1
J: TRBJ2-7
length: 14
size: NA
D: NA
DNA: TGCGCCAGCAGCCAAGAAAACGGGAACTACGAGCAGTACTTC
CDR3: CASSQENGNYEQYF

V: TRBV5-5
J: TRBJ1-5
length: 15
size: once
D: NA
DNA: TGTGCCAGCAGCTTCGGGCAGGGCAAAAATCAGCCCCAGCATTTT
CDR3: CASSFGQGKNQPQHF

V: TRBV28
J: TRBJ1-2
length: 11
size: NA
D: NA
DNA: TGTGCCAGCGGGGCAGACTATGGCTACACCTTC
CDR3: CASGADYGYTF

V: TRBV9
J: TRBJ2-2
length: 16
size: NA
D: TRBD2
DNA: TGTGCCAGCAGCGTCAGGACTAGCGGGAATTCCGGGGAGCTGTTTTTT
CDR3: CASSVRTSGNSGELFF

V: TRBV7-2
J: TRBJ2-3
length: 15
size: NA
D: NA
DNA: TGTGCCAGCAGGCCCAACAGGGCTAGCACAGATACGCAGTATTTT
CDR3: CASRPNRASTDTQYF

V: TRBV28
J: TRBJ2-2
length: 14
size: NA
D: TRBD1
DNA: TGTGCCAGCAGTTCCGGACAGGTTACCGGGGAGCTGTTTTTT
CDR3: CASSSGQVTGELFF